This T cell receptor beta chain stems from a study of cytomegalovirus exposure and HLA in healthy donors. In the study overall: As released early, the data held roughly 85 million unique TCRs from HLA-typed donors. Genotyping showed 70% to 90% of roughly 390 donors falling in the Caucasian-associated ancestry cluster.

The study, taken as a whole, reports: Most TCRs appeared rarely, but some public TCRs recurred in many donors.

The PCR employed 60 Vbeta primers together with 13 Jbeta primers. The data were produced by immunoSEQ multiplex PCR, yet TCRdb's version contains in-frame clones alone and is incomplete. The data include around 26,000 clones; the top ten clones carry roughly a sixth. With respect to this clone: Its antigen is as yet unknown.

Germline V gives CDR1 ENHRY, CDR2 SYGVKD. V lost 6 bases, J lost 8 bases, and 7 bases stayed unmatched. The CDR3 is made up of 13 amino acids. The chain combines TRBV10-3 with TRBJ1-2; 9 bases align to TRBD1. Source material: PBMCs. This clonotype originated in a male donor in good health and CMV-seropositive. The CDR3 reads CAISGGTGTGYTF. In DNA, the CDR3 is TGTGCCATCAGCGGAGGGACAGGGACCGGCTACACCTTC.